The clone carrying this TCR beta chain was observed a few times. Its antigen is as yet unknown. The junction departs from the called germline gene at one end, perhaps through a read error. The sample belongs to a study of identical twins. Germline CDR1 is DFQATT and CDR2 is SNEGSKA (reference sequence). This CDR3 region has 16 residues. Study-wide results and limits: Analyses of zero insertions could, in part, be confounded by invariant MAIT and iNKT cells.

TCRdb re-analysed the 5' RACE reads in MiXCR, keeping a single row per CDR3 protein. The sample carries 450,000 or so distinct CDR3 sequences, 20% to 25% recorded once. In addition, the sample was reused for a study of T cells expressing NK-cell markers. That work adds: In about 6 donors, dominant CD3+CD56+NKG2C+ clonotypes ranked among the top 10 CD8+ clonotypes. A few of the donors also had these clonotypes leading their CD3+CD56-NKG2C+ fraction.

This clonotype was obtained from a woman aged 18-29 years in good health. The V call is TRBV20-1, the J call TRBJ2-1; D is perhaps TRBD2 (6 bases). The sequenced sample was CD4+ T cells sorted from blood. CDR3 residues: CSAREVGVGFAGTDYF. The CDR3 DNA reads TGCAGTGCTAGAGAGGTTGGGGTCGGTTTCGCGGGGACCGATTACTTC.